The rows below give T cell receptor beta chains drawn from one sample of a study of T-cell reconstitution after alpha-beta-depleted transplantation in children. MiXCR, applied by TCRdb to the PCR reads, yields one record per CDR3 protein. This table holds approximately 1,000,000 distinct CDR3 sequences, around 30% found once. This specimen consisted of PBMCs, mostly from graft donor cells, obtained 360 days after TCRalphabeta/CD19-depleted stem cell transplant. The source of these receptors is a boy under two years old who had a stem cell transplant for SCID, so the T cells may come from the graft donor. Each CDR3 is given with its conserved first and last residue. D genes are given only for firm matches. Clone sizes are given selectively: once, few, many, or a class where the clone is expanded.

clone_size	v_call	d_call	j_call	cdr3_nt	cdr3_aa
NA	TRBV10-3	TRBD1	TRBJ2-7	TGTGCCATCAGTGACCCTATTAGAGACGCCGGATCTGGACAGGGGGCCTACGAGCAGTACTTC	CAISDPIRDAGSGQGAYEQYF
NA	TRBV12-3/TRBV12-4	NA	TRBJ1-1	TGTGCCAGCAGTTGGCTAGAGGGGCAGACTGAAGCTTTCTTT	CASSWLEGQTEAFF
many	TRBV2	TRBD1	TRBJ2-7	TGTGCCAGCAGCGTGGGACAGGCCTACGAGCAGTACTTC	CASSVGQAYEQYF
NA	TRBV11-2	NA	TRBJ2-2	TGTGCCAGCACCCACTTCGCGGTAGGGGACACCGGGGAGCTGTTTTTT	CASTHFAVGDTGELFF
NA	TRBV7-2	NA	TRBJ2-3	TGTGCCAGCAGCCCGGCAGGCTCAGATACGCAGTATTTT	CASSPAGSDTQYF
few	TRBV18	NA	TRBJ2-3	TGTGCCAGCTCACCACGAGCTACAGATACGCAGTATTTT	CASSPRATDTQYF
NA	TRBV4-1	NA	TRBJ1-5	TGCGCCAGCAGCCAAGAAGGACCTCCGGGGGCCTGGCAGCCCCAGCATTTT	CASSQEGPPGAWQPQHF
few	TRBV7-9	NA	TRBJ2-1	TGTGCCAGCATCATAGACCCCGAAATTTACAATGAGCAGTTCTTC	CASIIDPEIYNEQFF
NA	TRBV29-1	NA	TRBJ2-7	TGCAGCGCCACCCTTGGCAGGAGGACCTACGAGCAGTACTTC	CSATLGRRTYEQYF
NA	TRBV7-3	TRBD2	TRBJ2-3	TGTGCCAGCAGCTTGAAACTAGCGGGGGTTACGGATACGCAGTATTTT	CASSLKLAGVTDTQYF
few	TRBV5-1	TRBD1	TRBJ2-7	TGCGCCAGCAGCTTTGGGACAGAGGTCGAGCAGTACTTC	CASSFGTEVEQYF
NA	TRBV12-3/TRBV12-4	NA	TRBJ1-4	TGTGCCAGCAGGGCCGGGAGAGCTCTTTCCGCAACTAATGAAAAACTGTTTTTT	CASRAGRALSATNEKLFF
NA	TRBV5-1	NA	TRBJ2-7	TGCGCCAGCAGCTTGGAGGACAGACTCTCCTACGAGCAGTACTTC	CASSLEDRLSYEQYF
few	TRBV9	TRBD2	TRBJ2-5	TGTGCCAGCAGCGTCTCCGGGACGGGAGGGGAGACCCAGTACTTC	CASSVSGTGGETQYF
few	TRBV5-1	TRBD2	TRBJ2-5	TGCGCCAGCAGCTTATCGCTGCTAGCGGGGGTTGAGGGAGAGACCCAGTACTTC	CASSLSLLAGVEGETQYF
NA	TRBV12-3/TRBV12-4	NA	TRBJ2-7	TGTGCCAGCAGCATATACGGACAGCTCTACGAGCAGTACTTC	CASSIYGQLYEQYF
few	TRBV20-1	TRBD2	TRBJ2-7	TGCAGTGCTAGAGATCTCCTCGGGCTAGCGGGGCTTAGATACTACGAGCAGTACTTC	CSARDLLGLAGLRYYEQYF
NA	TRBV29-1	TRBD1	TRBJ1-2	TGCAGCGTCGGATTACAGGGGAACTATGGCTACACCTTC	CSVGLQGNYGYTF
few	TRBV5-1	TRBD2	TRBJ2-1	TGCGCCAGCAGCTTGGATGGTTGGCTAGCGGGGTACAATGAGCAGTTCTTC	CASSLDGWLAGYNEQFF
few	TRBV6-2/TRBV6-3	TRBD1	TRBJ1-1	TGTGCCAGCAGTTGGGAACCGGGACAGCCATCGAACACTGAAGCTTTCTTT	CASSWEPGQPSNTEAFF
few	TRBV27	NA	TRBJ1-6	TGTGCCAGCAGTTCGGGGTGGGATAATTCACCCCTCCACTTT	CASSSGWDNSPLHF
few	TRBV4-3	TRBD2	TRBJ2-1	TGCGCCAGCAGCCAAGGATCTTTGTCCGGGGGGGTAGACAATGAGCAGTTCTTC	CASSQGSLSGGVDNEQFF
NA	TRBV5-1	NA	TRBJ2-3	TGCGCCAGCAGCTTGGACCCCTGGGGTTCCACAGATACGCAGTATTTT	CASSLDPWGSTDTQYF
NA	TRBV4-1	NA	TRBJ1-4	TGCGCCAGCAGCCGGTTAGCAGGGATTAATGAAAAACTGTTTTTT	CASSRLAGINEKLFF
few	TRBV7-9	NA	TRBJ2-4	TGTGCCAGCAGCCAACCCTGGGGCCTAGCCAAAAACATTCAGTACTTC	CASSQPWGLAKNIQYF
few	TRBV7-2	NA	TRBJ1-2	TGTGCCAGCAGCTTGGGACCTTCGGGGGGCTACACCTTC	CASSLGPSGGYTF
NA	TRBV11-2	TRBD1	TRBJ1-1	TGTGCCAGCAGCTTTAGTCTAACCGGGACAGGGGATCCGAAGAACACTGAAGCTTTCTTT	CASSFSLTGTGDPKNTEAFF
many	TRBV7-6	NA	TRBJ2-2	TGTGCCAGCAGCTTAGCTTTTGTAACCGGGGAGCTGTTTTTT	CASSLAFVTGELFF
NA	TRBV29-1	NA	TRBJ2-3	TGCAGCACGACCGGGACACCGCCAAACATGGGTACGCAGTATTTT	CSTTGTPPNMGTQYF
NA	TRBV4-2	NA	TRBJ2-7	TGTGCCAGCAGCCAAGCAGAGGGGGCCTACGAGCAGTACTTC	CASSQAEGAYEQYF
NA	TRBV29-1	NA	TRBJ2-7	TGCAGCGTTGAGATATGGGACGGAGGGGACGAGCAGTACTTC	CSVEIWDGGDEQYF
NA	TRBV12-3/TRBV12-4	NA	TRBJ2-3	TGTGCCAGCACCCCCTTAGCGACAGATACGCAGTATTTT	CASTPLATDTQYF
NA	TRBV2	NA	TRBJ2-5	TGTGCCAGCAGCGACTTGTGGAACCAAGAGACCCAGTACTTC	CASSDLWNQETQYF
NA	TRBV5-1	TRBD2	TRBJ2-7	TGCGCCAGCAGCCCCGCGGGGGGTGGCCCGCCTTCGTACTTC	CASSPAGGGPPSYF